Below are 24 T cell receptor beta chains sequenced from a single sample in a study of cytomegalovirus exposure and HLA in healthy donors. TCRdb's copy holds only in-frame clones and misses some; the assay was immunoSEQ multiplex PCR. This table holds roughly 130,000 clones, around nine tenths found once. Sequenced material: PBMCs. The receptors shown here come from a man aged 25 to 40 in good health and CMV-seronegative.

The CDR3 nucleotides are TGTGCCAGCTCATCCGACCGAGCCGCTGTGACAGGGGAGACCCAGTACTTC. Its translation is CASSSDRAAVTGETQYF. The chain links TRBV18 to TRBJ2-5, with 7 bases aligning to TRBD1. CDR3 length equals 17 residues. Germline V gene data show CDR1 as KGHSH and CDR2 as LQKENI. The V segment lost 5 bases and the J segment 5 bases; nucleotides outside the gene matches: 17.

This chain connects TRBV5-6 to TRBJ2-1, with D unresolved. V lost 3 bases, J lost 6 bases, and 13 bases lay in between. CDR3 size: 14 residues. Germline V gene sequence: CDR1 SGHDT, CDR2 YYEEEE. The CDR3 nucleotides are TGTGCCAGCAGCTCTACCGTCTTCCTCAATGAGCAGTTCTTC. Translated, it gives CASSSTVFLNEQFF.

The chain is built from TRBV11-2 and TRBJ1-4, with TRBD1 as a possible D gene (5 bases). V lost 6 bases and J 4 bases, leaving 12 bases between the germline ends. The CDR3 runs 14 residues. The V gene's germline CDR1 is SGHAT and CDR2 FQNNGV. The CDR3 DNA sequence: TGTGCCAGCAGTCGGGCAGGGTATAATGAAAAACTGTTTTTT. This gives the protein CASSRAGYNEKLFF.

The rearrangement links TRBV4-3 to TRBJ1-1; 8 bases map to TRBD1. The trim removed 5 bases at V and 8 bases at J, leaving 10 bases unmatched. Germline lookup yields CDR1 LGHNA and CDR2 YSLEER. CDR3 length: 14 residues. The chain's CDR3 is CASSSGQAPVEAFF. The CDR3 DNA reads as TGCGCCAGCAGCTCGGGACAGGCGCCCGTGGAAGCTTTCTTT.

The CDR3 bases are TGCAGCGCCGGGACTACGTCTCAAGAGACCCAGTACTTC. Protein product: CSAGTTSQETQYF. The rearrangement joins TRBV29-1 to TRBJ2-5, with 7 nucleotides matching TRBD2. Germline CDR1 SQVTM, CDR2 ANQGSEA. This CDR3 region has 13 residues. J lost 2 bases, V lost 7 bases, and 7 bases had no gene match.

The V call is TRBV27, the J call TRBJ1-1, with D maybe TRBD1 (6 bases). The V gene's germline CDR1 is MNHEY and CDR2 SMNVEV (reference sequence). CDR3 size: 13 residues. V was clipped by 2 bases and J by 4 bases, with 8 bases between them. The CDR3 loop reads CASSLRGGTEAFF. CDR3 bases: TGTGCCAGCAGTTTAAGAGGGGGCACTGAAGCTTTCTTT.

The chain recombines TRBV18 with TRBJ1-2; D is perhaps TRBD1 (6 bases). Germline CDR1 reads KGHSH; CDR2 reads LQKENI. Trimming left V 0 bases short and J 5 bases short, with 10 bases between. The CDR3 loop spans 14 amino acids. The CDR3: CASSPPLQGYGYTF. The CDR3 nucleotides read TGTGCCAGCTCACCACCGTTACAGGGTTATGGCTACACCTTC.

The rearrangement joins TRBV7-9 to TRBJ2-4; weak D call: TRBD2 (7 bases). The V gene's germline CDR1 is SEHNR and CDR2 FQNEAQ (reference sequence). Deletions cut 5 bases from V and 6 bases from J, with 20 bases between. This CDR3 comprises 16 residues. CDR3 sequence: CASSARRGAQGNIQYF. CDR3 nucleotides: TGTGCCAGCAGCGCCCGACGGGGGGCGCAGGGAAACATTCAGTACTTC.

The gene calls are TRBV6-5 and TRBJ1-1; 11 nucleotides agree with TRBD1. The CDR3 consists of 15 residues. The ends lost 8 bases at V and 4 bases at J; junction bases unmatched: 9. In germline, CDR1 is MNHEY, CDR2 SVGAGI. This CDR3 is CASGPGQGVFTEAFF. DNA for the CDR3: TGTGCCAGCGGGCCGGGACAGGGGGTTTTCACTGAAGCTTTCTTT.

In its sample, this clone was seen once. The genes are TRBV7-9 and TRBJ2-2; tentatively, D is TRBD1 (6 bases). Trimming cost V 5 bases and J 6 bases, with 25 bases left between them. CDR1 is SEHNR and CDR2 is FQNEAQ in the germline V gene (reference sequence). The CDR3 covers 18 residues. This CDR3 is CASSADPRRDILPGELFF. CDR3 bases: TGTGCCAGCAGCGCCGACCCCCGCCGGGACATTCTCCCCGGGGAGCTGTTTTTT. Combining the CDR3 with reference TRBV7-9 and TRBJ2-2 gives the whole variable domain DTGVSQNPRHKITKRGQNVTFRCDPISEHNRLYWYRQTLGQGPEFLTYFQNEAQLEKSRLLSDRFSAERPKGSFSTLEIQRTEQGDSAMYLCASSADPRRDILPGELFFGEGSRLTVL.

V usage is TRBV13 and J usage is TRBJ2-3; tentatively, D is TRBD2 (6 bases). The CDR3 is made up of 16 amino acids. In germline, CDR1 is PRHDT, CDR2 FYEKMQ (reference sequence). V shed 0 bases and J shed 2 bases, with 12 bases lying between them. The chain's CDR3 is CASSLGLGGITDTQYF. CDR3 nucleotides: TGTGCCAGCAGCTTAGGCCTGGGCGGGATCACAGATACGCAGTATTTT.

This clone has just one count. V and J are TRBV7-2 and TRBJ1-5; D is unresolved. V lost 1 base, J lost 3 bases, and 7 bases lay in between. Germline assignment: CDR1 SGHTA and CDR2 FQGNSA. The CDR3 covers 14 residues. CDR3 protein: CASSLVPVNQPQHF. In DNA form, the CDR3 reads TGTGCCAGCAGCTTAGTTCCAGTCAATCAGCCCCAGCATTTT.

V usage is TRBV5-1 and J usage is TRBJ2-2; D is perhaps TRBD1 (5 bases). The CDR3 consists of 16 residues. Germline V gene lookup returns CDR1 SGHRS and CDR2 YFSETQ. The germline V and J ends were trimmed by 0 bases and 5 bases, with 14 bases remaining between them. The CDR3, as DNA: TGCGCCAGCAGCTTGGGTATCCAGGGCGGAACCGGGGAGCTGTTTTTT. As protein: CASSLGIQGGTGELFF.

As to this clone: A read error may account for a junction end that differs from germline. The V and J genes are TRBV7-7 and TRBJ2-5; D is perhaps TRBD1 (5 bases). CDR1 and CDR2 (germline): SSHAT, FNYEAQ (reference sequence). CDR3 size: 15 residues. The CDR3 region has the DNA TGTGCTAGCAGCCGATACGACAGAGCGCAAGAGACCCAGTACTTC. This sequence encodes CASSRYDRAQETQYF. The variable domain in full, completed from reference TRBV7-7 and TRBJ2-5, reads GAGVSQSPRYKVTKRGQDVTLRCDPISSHATLYWYQQALGQGPEFLTYFNYEAQPDKSGLPSDRFSAERPEGSISTLTIQRTEQRDSAMYRCASSRYDRAQETQYFGPGTRLLVL.

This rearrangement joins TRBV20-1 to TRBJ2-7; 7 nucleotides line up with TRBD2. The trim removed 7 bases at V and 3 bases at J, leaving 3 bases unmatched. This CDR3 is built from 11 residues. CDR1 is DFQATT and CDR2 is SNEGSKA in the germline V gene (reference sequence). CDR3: CSVAGDYEQYF. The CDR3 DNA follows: TGCAGTGTGGCGGGAGACTACGAGCAGTACTTC.

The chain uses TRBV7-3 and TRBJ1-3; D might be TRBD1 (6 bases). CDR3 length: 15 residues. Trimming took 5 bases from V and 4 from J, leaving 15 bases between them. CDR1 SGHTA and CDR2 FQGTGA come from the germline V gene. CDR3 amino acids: CASSPQGASGNTIYF. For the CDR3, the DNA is TGTGCCAGCAGCCCACAGGGCGCGTCGGGAAACACCATATATTTT.

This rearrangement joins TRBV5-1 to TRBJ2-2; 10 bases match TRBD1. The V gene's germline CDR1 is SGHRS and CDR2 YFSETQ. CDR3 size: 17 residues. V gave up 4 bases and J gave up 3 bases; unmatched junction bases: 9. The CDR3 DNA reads TGCGCCAGCAGCCCCGGACAGGGGGGTATCGACACCGGGGAGCTGTTTTTT. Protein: CASSPGQGGIDTGELFF.

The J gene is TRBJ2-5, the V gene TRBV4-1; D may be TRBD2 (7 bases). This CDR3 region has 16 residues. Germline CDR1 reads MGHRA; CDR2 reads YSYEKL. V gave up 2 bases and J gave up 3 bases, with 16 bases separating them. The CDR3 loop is CASSQTNGGPEETQYF. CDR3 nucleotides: TGCGCCAGCAGCCAAACGAACGGGGGGCCAGAAGAGACCCAGTACTTC.

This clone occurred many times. The CDR3 bases are TGTGCCAGCAGCTCAGACAGGGAGAGTTCACCCCTCCACTTT. This gives the protein CASSSDRESSPLHF. The genes are TRBV4-2 and TRBJ1-6; 7 bases align to TRBD1. CDR1 LGHNA and CDR2 YNFKEQ come from the germline V gene. The CDR3 loop spans 14 amino acids. The V and J ends lost 5 bases and 9 bases, in that order; junction bases with no gene match: 7.

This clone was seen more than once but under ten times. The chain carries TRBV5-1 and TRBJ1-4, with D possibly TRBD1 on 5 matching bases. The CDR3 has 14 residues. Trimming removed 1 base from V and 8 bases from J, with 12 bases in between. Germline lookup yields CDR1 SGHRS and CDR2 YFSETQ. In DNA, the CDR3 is TGCGCCAGCAGCTTGTTGGCAGGGTACGAAAAACTGTTTTTT. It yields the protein CASSLLAGYEKLFF.

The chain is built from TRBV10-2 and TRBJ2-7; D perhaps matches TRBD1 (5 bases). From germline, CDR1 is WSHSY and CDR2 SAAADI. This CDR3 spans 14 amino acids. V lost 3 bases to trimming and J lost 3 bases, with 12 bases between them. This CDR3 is CASSDLERGYEQYF. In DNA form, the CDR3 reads TGCGCCAGCAGTGATTTGGAAAGGGGCTACGAGCAGTACTTC.

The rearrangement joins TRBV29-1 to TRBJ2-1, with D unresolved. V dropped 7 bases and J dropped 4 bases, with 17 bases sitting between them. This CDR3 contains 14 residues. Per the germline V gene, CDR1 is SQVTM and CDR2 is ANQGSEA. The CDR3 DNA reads TGCAGCGGTCGAGAAGGTGAACAGTACAATGAGCAGTTCTTC. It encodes CSGREGEQYNEQFF.

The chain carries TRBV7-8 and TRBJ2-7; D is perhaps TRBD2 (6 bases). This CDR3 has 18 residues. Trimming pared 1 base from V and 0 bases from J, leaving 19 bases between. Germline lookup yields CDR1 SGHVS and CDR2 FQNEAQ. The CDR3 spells CASSLGGWSGSSSYEQYF. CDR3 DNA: TGTGCCAGCAGCTTAGGGGGTTGGAGCGGGTCCAGCTCCTACGAGCAGTACTTC.

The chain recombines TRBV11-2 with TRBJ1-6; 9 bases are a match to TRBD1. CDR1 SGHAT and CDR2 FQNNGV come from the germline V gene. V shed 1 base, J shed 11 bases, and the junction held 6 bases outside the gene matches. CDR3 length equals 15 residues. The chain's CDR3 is CASSLVTGGFPPLHF. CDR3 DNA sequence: TGTGCCAGCAGCTTAGTAACAGGGGGCTTCCCACCCCTCCACTTT.